This TCR beta chain is drawn from a study of control samples from healthy donors and cancer patients. Trimming left V 6 bases short and J 2 bases short, with 7 bases between. CDR1 MNHEY and CDR2 SVGAGI come from the germline V gene. This CDR3 spans 12 amino acids. The protocol was immunoSEQ multiplex PCR, while the TCRdb copy is restricted to in-frame clones and leaves out a portion. Of 100,000 to 150,000 clones in the sample, approximately 89% were seen once. The material sequenced was PBMCs. The chain has TRBV6-5 and TRBJ1-2; D is ambiguous. This receptor was obtained from a man aged 50 to 59 with head and neck cancer. The CDR3 nucleotides read TGTGCCAGCAGCGGGATGAACTATGGCTACACCTTC. Its translation: CASSGMNYGYTF.